Shown below are 9 T cell receptor beta chains from a single sample sequenced in a study of blood T cell repertoires in COVID-19. The repertoire was sequenced with immunoSEQ multiplex PCR; TCRdb's copy has only in-frame clones and lacks some. Of under 150,000 clones in the sample, 70% to 85% were seen once. The specimen was peripheral blood. The receptors come from a woman aged 80 or over in a cohort sampled during active or convalescent COVID-19.

The V and J genes are TRBV7-6 and TRBJ2-2; D not certain. Trimming removed 4 bases at V and 5 bases at J, with 17 bases between. The CDR3 length is 16 residues. The germline gives CDR1 SGHVS, CDR2 FNYEAQ. The CDR3 region has the DNA TGTGCCAGCAGCTCACCCAGCGACGGGTGGACCGGGGAGCTGTTTTTT. It encodes CASSSPSDGWTGELFF.

The chain joins TRBV29-1 to TRBJ1-2; 7 positions agree with TRBD1. The CDR3 is 15 residues long. V dropped 4 bases and J dropped 0; count of bases not matched to a gene: 8. Germline V gene data show CDR1 as SQVTM and CDR2 as ANQGSEA. The CDR3 sequence: CSVAGTAATNYGYTF. The CDR3 DNA is TGCAGCGTTGCCGGGACAGCAGCCACTAACTATGGCTACACCTTC.

The table lists this clone with a count of one. The rearrangement joins TRBV9 to TRBJ2-6; 8 bases map to TRBD2. Germline CDR1 SGDLS, CDR2 YYNGEE. The CDR3 is 17 residues long. V was clipped by 3 bases and J by 0 bases; unmatched bases: 5. The CDR3 sequence: CASSASGGASGANVLTF. CDR3 DNA: TGTGCCAGCAGCGCCTCCGGGGGGGCCTCTGGGGCCAACGTCCTGACTTTC.

The DNA of the CDR3 is TGTGCCAGCAGCCAAGATCGGACTACCATAGCCTACGAGCAGTACTTC. This gives the protein CASSQDRTTIAYEQYF. The V gene is TRBV3-1 (or the pseudogene TRBV3-2), the J gene TRBJ2-7, with a possible D match to TRBD2 (6 bases). Trimming left V 0 bases short and J 2 bases short, with 14 bases between. This CDR3 spans 16 amino acids. Germline CDR1 is LGHDT and CDR2 is YNNKEL (reference sequence).

The table lists this clone with a few counts. This chain joins TRBV27 and TRBJ1-2; 9 bases match TRBD1. The length of the CDR3 is 17 residues. The V and J ends lost 3 bases and 3 bases, in that order; junction bases with no gene match: 11. Per the germline V gene, CDR1 is MNHEY and CDR2 is SMNVEV (reference sequence). For the CDR3, the DNA is TGTGCCAGCAGTTTGGGGACAGGGAGGGGTAACTACTATGGCTACACCTTC. Its translation is CASSLGTGRGNYYGYTF.

The chain joins TRBV4-1 to TRBJ1-4; 9 bases agree with TRBD1. The J segment lost 8 bases and the V segment lost 2 bases, leaving 12 bases of the junction unmatched. The CDR3 totals 17 residues. Germline V gene data show CDR1 as MGHRA and CDR2 as YSYEKL. The CDR3 DNA sequence: TGCGCCAGCAGCCAACCTGCCGGGACAGGGATTAGGGAAAAACTGTTTTTT. Residues: CASSQPAGTGIREKLFF.

The chain has TRBV15 and TRBJ1-5; D gene unclear. The CDR3 covers 12 residues. CDR1 is LNHNV, CDR2 YYDKDF, per germline (reference sequence). V was clipped by 5 bases and J by 3 bases, with 5 bases between them. The CDR3 nucleotides read TGTGCCACCAGCCCTCCCAATCAGCCCCAGCATTTT. Translation gives CATSPPNQPQHF.

V is TRBV28 and J is TRBJ1-2; no firm D call. CDR1 and CDR2 from the germline V gene are MDHEN and SYDVKM. This CDR3 is 13 amino acids long. V shed 6 bases and J shed 5 bases, with 13 bases lying between them. CDR3 DNA sequence: TGTGCCAGCAGCCCCCCCTTCGGGTATGGCTACACCTTC. Its translation is CASSPPFGYGYTF.

This chain connects TRBV6-2 or TRBV6-3 to TRBJ1-6; D perhaps matches TRBD1 (5 bases). Trimming removed 2 bases from V and 5 bases from J, with 13 bases in between. CDR3 size: 16 residues. Germline V gives CDR1 MNHEY, CDR2 SVGEGT. This chain's CDR3 is CASSYDPDRHNSPLHF. The CDR3 bases are TGTGCCAGCAGTTACGATCCCGACAGACATAATTCACCCCTCCACTTT.